This TCR beta chain derives from a study of OX40 agonist ivuxolimab in advanced cancers. General study results and limits: Expansion of clones was among the lowest in partial responders at 0.1-3.0 mg/kg. Among the nonresponders, some also had low normalized T-cell clonal expansion.

The V gene lost 5 bases and the J gene lost 7 bases, with 6 bases spanning the gap. This CDR3 has 11 amino acids. CDR1 and CDR2 from the germline V gene are SNHLY and FYNNEI. Comments on this clone: What it binds is unknown.

The assay was immunoSEQ multiplex PCR, and TCRdb's table has in-frame clones only and misses some. In the table there are 65,000 to 70,000 clones, about four fifths of which are singletons. This receptor was taken from an adult with an advanced solid tumor such as melanoma, head and neck, liver or kidney cancer. Material: CD4+ or CD8+ T cells sorted from blood, obtained in a trial of the OX40 agonist ivuxolimab. The J gene is TRBJ2-1, the V gene TRBV2, with D possibly being TRBD2 (5 bases). The DNA of the CDR3 is TGTGCCAGCAGTACTAGGAATGAGCAGTTCTTC. It yields the protein CASSTRNEQFF.